The rows below give T cell receptor beta chains drawn from one sample of a study of T cell clonotyping in hematopoietic cell transplantation. Repertoires were generated with immunoSEQ multiplex PCR, while TCRdb's copy carries only in-frame clones and drops some. Of about 9,000 clones listed, 65% to 85% are singletons. This specimen consisted of peripheral blood mononuclear cells, obtained before stem cell transplant. Receptor source: a man aged 55 to 70 with acute myeloid leukemia. Some clones in this sample may be carry-over from other donors' samples. The CDR3 runs from the conserved cysteine through the conserved F or W. Each record gives: J gene, clone size, D gene, V gene, CDR3 DNA, CDR3 protein. The D gene is left open where the match is weak. Part of the rows lack a size; the others show once, few, many or a class for expanded clones.

j_call: TRBJ2-1
clone_size: -
d_call: TRBD2
v_call: TRBV28
cdr3_nt: TGTGCCAGCAGTTGGCGGGAGGGCCGCGATGAGCAGTTCTTC
cdr3_aa: CASSWREGRDEQFF

j_call: TRBJ1-2
clone_size: -
d_call: TRBD1
v_call: TRBV28
cdr3_nt: TGTGCCACCACCCGGGACAGCACCACTAACTATGGCTACACCTTC
cdr3_aa: CATTRDSTTNYGYTF

j_call: TRBJ1-1
clone_size: -
d_call: -
v_call: TRBV19
cdr3_nt: TGTGCCAGTAGTGCGGGGAGAGGGACTGAAGCTTTCTTT
cdr3_aa: CASSAGRGTEAFF

j_call: TRBJ2-1
clone_size: -
d_call: -
v_call: TRBV11-2
cdr3_nt: TGTGCCAGCAGCTTAGCGGCTAGTTACAATGAGCAGTTCTTC
cdr3_aa: CASSLAASYNEQFF

j_call: TRBJ2-7
clone_size: -
d_call: TRBD2
v_call: TRBV14
cdr3_nt: TGTGCCAGCAGCCTTAGCGGGGGCGCCTCCTACGAGCAGTACTTC
cdr3_aa: CASSLSGGASYEQYF

j_call: TRBJ2-5
clone_size: -
d_call: -
v_call: TRBV5-4
cdr3_nt: TGTGCCAGCAGCGCGGCGGGGACCCAAGAGACCCAGTACTTC
cdr3_aa: CASSAAGTQETQYF

j_call: TRBJ2-7
clone_size: once
d_call: -
v_call: TRBV10-2
cdr3_nt: TGCGCCAGCAGTGAGAAAGCCTACTACGAGCAGTACTTC
cdr3_aa: CASSEKAYYEQYF

j_call: TRBJ2-3
clone_size: -
d_call: -
v_call: TRBV2
cdr3_nt: TGTGCCAGCAGTGAAGATGGGGGTAGCACAGATACGCAGTATTTT
cdr3_aa: CASSEDGGSTDTQYF

j_call: TRBJ2-7
clone_size: -
d_call: -
v_call: TRBV30
cdr3_nt: TGTGCCTGGGCGCCAGACTCCTACGAGCAGTACTTC
cdr3_aa: CAWAPDSYEQYF

j_call: TRBJ2-1
clone_size: -
d_call: -
v_call: TRBV2
cdr3_nt: TGTGCCAGCACACGGAGCGTGTTCTCGGATGAGCAGTTCTTC
cdr3_aa: CASTRSVFSDEQFF

j_call: TRBJ2-3
clone_size: -
d_call: -
v_call: TRBV30
cdr3_nt: TGTGCCTGGATGGTTCAGGGAACAGATACGCAGTATTTT
cdr3_aa: CAWMVQGTDTQYF

j_call: TRBJ2-7
clone_size: -
d_call: -
v_call: TRBV30
cdr3_nt: TGTGCCTGGCGTTCTAGTTTCTCCGAGCAGTACTTC
cdr3_aa: CAWRSSFSEQYF

j_call: TRBJ2-3
clone_size: -
d_call: TRBD2
v_call: TRBV7-3
cdr3_nt: TGTGCCAGCAGCGATAGCGGGGGGACAGATACGCAGTATTTT
cdr3_aa: CASSDSGGTDTQYF

j_call: TRBJ1-2
clone_size: -
d_call: -
v_call: TRBV30
cdr3_nt: TGTGCCTGGTTCAACTATGGCTACACCTTC
cdr3_aa: CAWFNYGYTF

j_call: TRBJ1-2
clone_size: once
d_call: -
v_call: TRBV2
cdr3_nt: TGTGCCAGCAGGGACGTGATGCAGGGAGGTAACTATGGCTACACCTTC
cdr3_aa: CASRDVMQGGNYGYTF

j_call: TRBJ2-7
clone_size: -
d_call: -
v_call: TRBV28
cdr3_nt: TGTGCCAGCAGCTCTCCGGGCAGGGGTGTAGCGGAGCAGTACTTC
cdr3_aa: CASSSPGRGVAEQYF

j_call: TRBJ1-1
clone_size: few
d_call: TRBD1
v_call: TRBV6-5
cdr3_nt: TGTGCCAGCAGTCCGGGACAGGGGGAGGATGAAGCTTTCTTT
cdr3_aa: CASSPGQGEDEAFF

j_call: TRBJ1-1
clone_size: once
d_call: TRBD1
v_call: TRBV25-1
cdr3_nt: TGTGCCAGCAGGGGAAAGGGACAGGGTAGGCCTGAAGCTTTCTTT
cdr3_aa: CASRGKGQGRPEAFF

j_call: TRBJ1-2
clone_size: few
d_call: -
v_call: TRBV30
cdr3_nt: TGTGCCTGGGGTCGGAGGGGTCTAGGTGGCTACACCTTC
cdr3_aa: CAWGRRGLGGYTF

j_call: TRBJ2-3
clone_size: -
d_call: -
v_call: TRBV25-1
cdr3_nt: TGTGCCAGCAGTGATTGGGGCTGGGATACGCAGTATTTT
cdr3_aa: CASSDWGWDTQYF

j_call: TRBJ1-1
clone_size: -
d_call: -
v_call: TRBV6-5
cdr3_nt: TGTGCCAGCAGTGTACAGGGTCAGGACACTGAAGCTTTCTTT
cdr3_aa: CASSVQGQDTEAFF

j_call: TRBJ2-3
clone_size: -
d_call: TRBD2
v_call: TRBV6-1
cdr3_nt: TGTGCCAGCACTGGACTAGCGGGAGGAGCGCAGTATTTT
cdr3_aa: CASTGLAGGAQYF

j_call: TRBJ1-3
clone_size: -
d_call: TRBD1
v_call: TRBV30
cdr3_nt: TGTGCCTGGAGGCACCAGGGGGCTGGAAACACCATATATTTT
cdr3_aa: CAWRHQGAGNTIYF

j_call: TRBJ2-7
clone_size: -
d_call: -
v_call: TRBV9
cdr3_nt: TGTGCCAGCAGCGTAGATGTGGGGGCCTACGAGCAGTACTTC
cdr3_aa: CASSVDVGAYEQYF

j_call: TRBJ2-7
clone_size: -
d_call: -
v_call: TRBV10-1
cdr3_nt: TGCGCCAGCAGTGAAATCGGGGCCTACGAGCAGTACTTC
cdr3_aa: CASSEIGAYEQYF

j_call: TRBJ2-7
clone_size: -
d_call: -
v_call: TRBV2
cdr3_nt: TGTGCCAGCAGTCCAGGACAAGCACCCTACGAGCAGTACTTC
cdr3_aa: CASSPGQAPYEQYF

j_call: TRBJ2-2
clone_size: -
d_call: -
v_call: TRBV6-1
cdr3_nt: TGTGCCAGCAGCCTCCTTGGCGGGGAGCTGTTTTTT
cdr3_aa: CASSLLGGELFF

j_call: TRBJ2-2
clone_size: -
d_call: -
v_call: TRBV5-6
cdr3_nt: TGTGCCAGCAGCATGGCATCGGCCGGGGAGCTGTTTTTT
cdr3_aa: CASSMASAGELFF

j_call: TRBJ2-7
clone_size: -
d_call: -
v_call: TRBV6-5
cdr3_nt: TGTGCCACCCAGTCCGACTATTTTTACGAGCAGTACTTC
cdr3_aa: CATQSDYFYEQYF

j_call: TRBJ2-7
clone_size: -
d_call: TRBD1
v_call: TRBV4-1
cdr3_nt: TGCGCCAGCAGCCAAAACAGGGGATCCTACGAGCAGTACTTC
cdr3_aa: CASSQNRGSYEQYF

j_call: TRBJ2-1
clone_size: -
d_call: -
v_call: TRBV5-6
cdr3_nt: TGTGCCAGCAGCTTGGGGCAGGGGGGCTACAATGAGCAGTTCTTC
cdr3_aa: CASSLGQGGYNEQFF

j_call: TRBJ2-1
clone_size: -
d_call: TRBD2
v_call: TRBV11-2
cdr3_nt: TGTGCCAGCAGCTTAGAGGGACTAGCGGACAATGAGCAGTTCTTC
cdr3_aa: CASSLEGLADNEQFF

j_call: TRBJ2-6
clone_size: -
d_call: -
v_call: TRBV6-4
cdr3_nt: TGTGCCAGCAGTGACGTCTCTGGGGCCAACGTCCTGACTTTC
cdr3_aa: CASSDVSGANVLTF

j_call: TRBJ1-6
clone_size: -
d_call: -
v_call: TRBV5-1
cdr3_nt: TGCGCCAGCAGCTTGGCCCAGACTGATTCACCCCTCCACTTT
cdr3_aa: CASSLAQTDSPLHF

j_call: TRBJ2-3
clone_size: -
d_call: TRBD1
v_call: TRBV5-6
cdr3_nt: TGTGCCAGCAGCTTGTGGGGACAGGGTGGTCTCAATACGCAGTATTTT
cdr3_aa: CASSLWGQGGLNTQYF

j_call: TRBJ2-5
clone_size: few
d_call: TRBD2
v_call: TRBV5-4
cdr3_nt: TGTGCCAGCAGCGGGAGAGCGGGAGTGGCAGAGACCCAGTACTTC
cdr3_aa: CASSGRAGVAETQYF

j_call: TRBJ2-2
clone_size: -
d_call: -
v_call: TRBV6-5
cdr3_nt: TGTGCCCTTGGGGCTCCAAGCGGCACCGGGGAGCTGTTTTTT
cdr3_aa: CALGAPSGTGELFF

j_call: TRBJ2-2
clone_size: -
d_call: -
v_call: TRBV11-2
cdr3_nt: TGTGCCAGCAGCTTAACGGGTCAGGGAGGCGGGGAGCTGTTTTTT
cdr3_aa: CASSLTGQGGGELFF

j_call: TRBJ1-2
clone_size: few
d_call: -
v_call: TRBV2
cdr3_nt: TGTGCCAGCAGCGGGACATCCAGAGGGTCCTTC
cdr3_aa: CASSGTSRGSF

j_call: TRBJ2-1
clone_size: -
d_call: -
v_call: TRBV19
cdr3_nt: TGTGCCAGTAGTGTGTTCCTCTCCTACAATGAGCAGTTCTTC
cdr3_aa: CASSVFLSYNEQFF